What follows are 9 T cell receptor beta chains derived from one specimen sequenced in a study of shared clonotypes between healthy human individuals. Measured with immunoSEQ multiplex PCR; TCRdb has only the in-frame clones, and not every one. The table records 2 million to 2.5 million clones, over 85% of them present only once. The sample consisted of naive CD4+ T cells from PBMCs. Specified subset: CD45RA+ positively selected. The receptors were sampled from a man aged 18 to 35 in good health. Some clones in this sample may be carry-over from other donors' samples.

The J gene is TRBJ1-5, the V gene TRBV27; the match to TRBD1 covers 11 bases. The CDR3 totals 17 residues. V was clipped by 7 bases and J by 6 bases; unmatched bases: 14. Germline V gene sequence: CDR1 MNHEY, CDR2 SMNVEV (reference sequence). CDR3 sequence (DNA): TGTGCCAGCACCCCGGACAGGGGGCCCCGGTTGGGTCAGCCCCAGCATTTT. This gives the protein CASTPDRGPRLGQPQHF.

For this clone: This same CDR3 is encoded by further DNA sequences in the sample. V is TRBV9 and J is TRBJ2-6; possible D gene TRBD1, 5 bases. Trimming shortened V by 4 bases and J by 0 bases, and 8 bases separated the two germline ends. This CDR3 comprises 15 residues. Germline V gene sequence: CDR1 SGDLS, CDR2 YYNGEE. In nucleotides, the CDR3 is TGTGCCAGCAGCCCTCAGGGCTCTGGGGCCAACGTCCTGACTTTC. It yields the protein CASSPQGSGANVLTF.

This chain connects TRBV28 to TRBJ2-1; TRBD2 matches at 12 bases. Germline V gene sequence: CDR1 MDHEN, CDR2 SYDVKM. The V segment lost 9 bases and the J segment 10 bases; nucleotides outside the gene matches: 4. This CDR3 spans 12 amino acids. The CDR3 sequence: CASGLAGMEQFF. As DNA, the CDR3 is TGTGCCAGTGGACTAGCGGGAATGGAGCAGTTCTTC.

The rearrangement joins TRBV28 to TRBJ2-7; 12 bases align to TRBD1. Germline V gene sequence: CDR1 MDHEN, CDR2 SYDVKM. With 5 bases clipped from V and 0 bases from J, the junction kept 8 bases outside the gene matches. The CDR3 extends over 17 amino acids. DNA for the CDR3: TGTGCCAGCAGTCCGAACCCGGGACAGGGGGCCTCCTACGAGCAGTACTTC. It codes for CASSPNPGQGASYEQYF.

CDR3 nucleotides: TGTGCCAGCCGTCGGCAGCGGGGGCAGACGAACACCGGGGAGCTGTTTTTT. Translating gives CASRRQRGQTNTGELFF. The chain uses TRBV18 and TRBJ2-2; 8 nucleotides agree with TRBD2. In germline, CDR1 is KGHSH, CDR2 LQKENI. V trimming: 8 bases; J trimming: 0 bases; junction bases outside the gene matches: 11. This CDR3 region has 17 residues.

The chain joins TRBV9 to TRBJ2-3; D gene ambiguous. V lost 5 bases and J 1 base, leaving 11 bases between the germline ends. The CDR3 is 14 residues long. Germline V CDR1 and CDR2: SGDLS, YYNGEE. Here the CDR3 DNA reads TGTGCCAGCAGTGCGGAGATTCGCACAGATACGCAGTATTTT. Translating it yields CASSAEIRTDTQYF.

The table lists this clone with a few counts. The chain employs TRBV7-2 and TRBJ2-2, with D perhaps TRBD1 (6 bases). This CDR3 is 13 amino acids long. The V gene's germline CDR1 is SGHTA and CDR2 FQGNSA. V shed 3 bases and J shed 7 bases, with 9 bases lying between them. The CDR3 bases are TGTGCCAGCAGCTTCCAGGGGAACGGGGAGCTGTTTTTT. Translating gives CASSFQGNGELFF.

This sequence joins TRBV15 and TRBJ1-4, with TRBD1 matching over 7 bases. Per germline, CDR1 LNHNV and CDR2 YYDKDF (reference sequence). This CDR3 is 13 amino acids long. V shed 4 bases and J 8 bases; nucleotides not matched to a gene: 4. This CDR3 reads CATSIGTEEKLFF. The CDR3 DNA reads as TGTGCCACCAGCATCGGGACAGAAGAAAAACTGTTTTTT.

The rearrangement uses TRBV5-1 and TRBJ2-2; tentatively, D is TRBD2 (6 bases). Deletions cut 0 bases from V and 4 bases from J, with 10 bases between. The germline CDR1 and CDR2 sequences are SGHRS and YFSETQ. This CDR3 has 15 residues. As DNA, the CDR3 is TGCGCCAGCAGCTTGGACGGGACTGGCACCGGGGAGCTGTTTTTT. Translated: CASSLDGTGTGELFF.